Listed here are 30 T cell receptor beta chains from one sample, sequenced in a study of T cell responses to AZD1222 COVID-19 vaccine. The method was immunoSEQ multiplex PCR; TCRdb's version includes in-frame clones alone and lacks a portion of them. The sample includes around 160,000 clones, about 92% of them seen just once. The sequences come from peripheral blood, collected on day 0 of AZD1222 vaccination. These receptors were collected from an adult in good health.

V usage is TRBV7-2 and J usage is TRBJ2-3; D is ambiguous. V dropped 6 bases and J dropped 1 base, with 14 bases sitting between them. The germline V gene has CDR1 SGHTA and CDR2 FQGNSA. The CDR3 is 15 amino acids. CDR3 region: CASSRLILGTDTQYF. In nucleotides, the CDR3 is TGTGCCAGCAGTCGACTGATCTTGGGCACAGATACGCAGTATTTT.

This rearrangement joins TRBV9 to TRBJ1-2, with unresolved D. V was shortened by 3 bases and J by 5 bases, with 11 bases between the two germline ends. CDR3 length: 13 amino acids. From germline, CDR1 is SGDLS and CDR2 YYNGEE. In DNA form, the CDR3 reads TGTGCCAGCAGCGCCTCGGAGCTTTATGGCTACACCTTC. Protein product: CASSASELYGYTF.

The gene calls are TRBV5-6 and TRBJ1-1; weak D call: TRBD1 (5 bases). Germline V CDR1 and CDR2: SGHDT, YYEEEE. The V and J ends lost 1 base and 1 base respectively, with 14 bases between them. CDR3 size: 16 residues. DNA of the CDR3: TGTGCCAGCAGCTTGCTCGGGAGAAGGGGGAACACTGAAGCTTTCTTT. The encoded protein is CASSLLGRRGNTEAFF.

The gene calls are TRBV28 and TRBJ2-5; no clear D gene. V gave up 2 bases and J gave up 7 bases, with 5 bases separating them. CDR3 size: 11 residues. Germline assignment: CDR1 MDHEN and CDR2 SYDVKM. The CDR3: CASSLEGTQYF. CDR3 nucleotide sequence: TGTGCCAGCAGTTTAGAAGGGACCCAGTACTTC.

The V and J genes are TRBV6-1 and TRBJ1-1, with D unclear. The CDR3 runs 13 residues. Germline lookup yields CDR1 MNHNS and CDR2 SASEGT. The V end was cut by 2 bases, the J end by 7 bases, with 11 bases between. Written as DNA, the CDR3 is TGTGCCAGCAGTGAAAGGATTGGCATTGAAGCTTTCTTT. It encodes CASSERIGIEAFF.

The chain is built from TRBV4-1 and TRBJ2-2; 7 nucleotides agree with TRBD2. From germline, CDR1 is MGHRA and CDR2 YSYEKL. The CDR3 contains 16 residues. Trimming took 1 base from V and 0 from J; bases not matched to a gene: 2. The chain's CDR3 is CASSQVGGTNTGELFF. The CDR3 region has the DNA TGCGCCAGCAGCCAAGTCGGGGGGACGAACACCGGGGAGCTGTTTTTT.

The chain uses TRBV6-4 and TRBJ2-3; 13 bases fit TRBD2. The germline CDR1 and CDR2 sequences are MRHNA and SNTAGT. CDR3 size: 16 residues. The V segment lost 3 bases and the J segment 2 bases; nucleotides outside the gene matches: 2. The CDR3: CASSELAGGSTDTQYF. CDR3 nucleotides: TGTGCCAGCAGTGAACTAGCGGGGGGGTCCACAGATACGCAGTATTTT.

V usage is TRBV19 and J usage is TRBJ2-4, with D perhaps matching TRBD1 (7 bases). Trimming removed 8 bases at V and 15 bases at J, with 20 bases between. Germline V CDR1 and CDR2: LNHDA, SQIVND (reference sequence). The CDR3 is 12 residues long. The CDR3 nucleotides read TGTGCCAGTGAGGGTTGGAGGGGGCGCAGGTACTTC. Amino acids: CASEGWRGRRYF.

J is TRBJ1-6 and V is TRBV6-5; D uncertain. Germline loops: CDR1 MNHEY, CDR2 SVGAGI. The CDR3 sequence is 12 residues long. V shed 3 bases and J shed 5 bases, with 2 bases lying between them. CDR3 DNA sequence: TGTGCCAGCAGTTATAATAATTCACCCCTCCACTTT. This translates into CASSYNNSPLHF.

The gene calls are TRBV14 and TRBJ1-6, with TRBD1 as a possible D gene (5 bases). Per germline, CDR1 SGHDN and CDR2 FVKESK. Deletions cut 4 bases from V and 7 bases from J, with 23 bases between. CDR3 size: 18 residues. CDR3 DNA: TGTGCCAGCAGCCTTTTAGGACCAGGGAAGATTTACAATTCACCCCTCCACTTT. It encodes CASSLLGPGKIYNSPLHF. The full variable domain, rest sourced from reference TRBV14 and TRBJ1-6, is EAGVTQFPSHSVIEKGQTVTLRCDPISGHDNLYWYRRVMGKEIKFLLHFVKESKQDESGMPNNRFLAERTGGTYSTLKVQPAELEDSGVYFCASSLLGPGKIYNSPLHFGNGTRLTVT.

The genes are TRBV2 and TRBJ1-3; D remains unclear. The CDR3 runs 12 residues. Germline CDR1 and CDR2: SNHLY and FYNNEI. The V gene lost 8 bases and the J gene lost 4 bases, with 9 bases spanning the gap. The CDR3 coding sequence is TGTGCCAGCTCCCGCGAAGGAAACACCATATATTTT. Residues: CASSREGNTIYF.

V is TRBV5-4 and J is TRBJ1-1, with D maybe TRBD1 (6 bases). CDR3 length equals 13 residues. Germline V gene lookup returns CDR1 SGHNT and CDR2 YYREEE (reference sequence). V shed 5 bases and J shed 5 bases, with 13 bases lying between them. In nucleotides, the CDR3 is TGTGCCAGCAGTCCAGGGGATAGTACTGAAGCTTTCTTT. The encoded protein is CASSPGDSTEAFF.

V and J are TRBV12-3 or TRBV12-4 and TRBJ1-2; a possible D gene is TRBD1 (6 bases). This CDR3 spans 13 amino acids. V was trimmed by 1 base and J by 8 bases, leaving 11 bases between them. CDR3 nucleotide sequence: TGTGCCAGCAGTTTAGGGCAGGGGAGCGGCTACACCTTC. Translating it yields CASSLGQGSGYTF.

The CDR3 nucleotides read TGTGCCAGCAGCCAGGCGGGACGGGGGTGGTTCTTC. This encodes CASSQAGRGWFF. The chain uses TRBV5-6 and TRBJ2-1; possibly TRBD2 for D (6 bases). Germline loops: CDR1 SGHDT, CDR2 YYEEEE. This CDR3 region has 12 residues. The V and J ends lost 4 bases and 15 bases respectively, with 17 bases between them.

The rearrangement joins TRBV7-2 to TRBJ1-5; tentative D call: TRBD1 (5 bases). The CDR3 is 15 residues long. The germline V and J ends were trimmed by 6 bases and 7 bases, with 19 bases remaining between them. Germline V gene sequence: CDR1 SGHTA, CDR2 FQGNSA. The CDR3, as DNA: TGTGCCAGCAGGAGCGCGGGGGGACCGAGCCAGCCCCAGCATTTT. Its translation: CASRSAGGPSQPQHF.

The chain couples TRBV18 to TRBJ2-5; tentative D call: TRBD1 (6 bases). V lost 6 bases to trimming and J lost 5 bases, with 13 bases between them. The CDR3 extends over 13 amino acids. CDR1 and CDR2 from the germline V gene are KGHSH and LQKENI. CDR3 loop: CASSRGNTETQYF. In nucleotides, the CDR3 is TGTGCCAGCTCCAGGGGAAACACGGAGACCCAGTACTTC.

This clone has a single count. The genes are TRBV2 and TRBJ2-7, with TRBD2 matching over 15 bases. The CDR3 totals 19 residues. The V gene end was trimmed by 6 bases and the J gene end by 1 base; junction bases not matched to a gene: 13. Germline-derived CDR1 and CDR2 are SNHLY and FYNNEI. CDR3 sequence (DNA): TGTGCCAGCAGCAGCGGACTAGCGGGAGGGAGGGCATTTTCCTACGAGCAGTACTTC. Protein product: CASSSGLAGGRAFSYEQYF.

The V and J genes are TRBV21-1 and TRBJ1-1. TRBV21-1 is a documented pseudogene. This CDR3 is 21 amino acids long. The CDR3 coding sequence is TGTGCCAGCAGCAAAATCGGCAGTTTACCCTTCGGTGAGCTAGATAACACTGAAGCTTTCTTT. As protein: CASSKIGSLPFGELDNTEAFF.

This clone was found once. The chain couples TRBV5-1 to TRBJ2-3, with TRBD1 matching over 9 bases. CDR1 is SGHRS and CDR2 is YFSETQ in the germline V gene. The CDR3 runs 16 residues. V lost 3 bases to trimming and J lost 4 bases; unmatched junction nucleotides: 9. CDR3: CASSSGVTGGSDTQYF. As DNA, the CDR3 is TGCGCCAGCAGCTCTGGGGTTACAGGGGGCTCAGATACGCAGTATTTT.

The J gene is TRBJ2-2, the V gene TRBV11-3; D is ambiguous. The V gene lost 0 bases and the J gene lost 4 bases, with 15 bases spanning the gap. This CDR3 has 17 amino acids. Looked up from germline, CDR1 is SGHNT and CDR2 is YENEEA. For the CDR3, the DNA is TGTGCCAGCAGCTTAGATCCCCGGCGCGCAAGCACCGGGGAGCTGTTTTTT. Its protein is CASSLDPRRASTGELFF. The whole variable domain, remainder taken from reference TRBV11-3 and TRBJ2-2, is EAGVVQSPRYKIIEKKQPVAFWCNPISGHNTLYWYLQNLGQGPELLIRYENEEAVDDSQLPKDRFSAERLKGVDSTLKIQPAELGDSAVYLCASSLDPRRASTGELFFGEGSRLTVL.

The chain combines TRBV11-1 with TRBJ1-1; the match to TRBD1 covers 9 bases. Per the germline V gene, CDR1 is SGHAT and CDR2 is FQDESV (reference sequence). Trimming cost V 6 bases and J 0 bases; bases outside gene matches: 8. This CDR3 has 16 residues. The DNA for the CDR3 is TGTGCCAGCAGTAAACAGGGGGCTGTGATGAACACTGAAGCTTTCTTT. Protein product: CASSKQGAVMNTEAFF.

The J gene is TRBJ1-3, the V gene TRBV29-1; D is undetermined. Germline CDR1 reads SQVTM; CDR2 reads ANQGSEA. Trimming removed 6 bases at V and 0 bases at J, with 9 bases between. CDR3 length: 13 residues. In DNA, the CDR3 is TGCAGCGTGAGGTCCGACTCTGGAAACACCATATATTTT. Its protein product is CSVRSDSGNTIYF.

J is TRBJ1-5 and V is TRBV2, with a possible D match to TRBD1 (6 bases). V was pared by 6 bases and J by 3 bases, with 12 bases between. This CDR3 region has 14 residues. Looked up from germline, CDR1 is SNHLY and CDR2 is FYNNEI. CDR3 amino acids: CASSQQGLNQPQHF. The CDR3 region has the DNA TGTGCCAGCAGCCAACAGGGCCTCAATCAGCCCCAGCATTTT. Full variable domain (remainder filled in from reference TRBV2 and TRBJ1-5): EPEVTQTPSHQVTQMGQEVILRCVPISNHLYFYWYRQILGQKVEFLVSFYNNEISEKSEIFDDQFSVERPDGSNFTLKIRSTKLEDSAMYFCASSQQGLNQPQHFGDGTRLSIL.

V gene TRBV6-1 combines with J gene TRBJ1-5; possible D gene TRBD1, 5 bases. V lost 2 bases to trimming and J lost 0 bases, with 11 bases between them. This CDR3 comprises 16 residues. Per germline, CDR1 MNHNS and CDR2 SASEGT. The CDR3 coding sequence is TGTGCCAGCAGTGAACTGAGGGGCTCTAGCAATCAGCCCCAGCATTTT. It is translated as CASSELRGSSNQPQHF.

The V gene is TRBV10-3, the J gene TRBJ1-6; maybe TRBD1 (5 bases). Germline CDR1 reads ENHRY; CDR2 reads SYGVKD. The CDR3 runs to 13 residues. Deletions cut 10 bases from V and 6 bases from J, with 13 bases between. CDR3 in DNA: TGTGCCACCCAGGGACTGATTAATTCACCCCTCCACTTT. Translating it yields CATQGLINSPLHF.

The chain uses TRBV5-6 and TRBJ1-2; 8 positions agree with TRBD1. The junction had 10 bases not matched to a gene; V was cut back by 4 bases and J by 5 bases. This CDR3 has 15 amino acids. Germline V gene sequence: CDR1 SGHDT, CDR2 YYEEEE. The CDR3 protein is CASSDLGQGNYGYTF. The CDR3, as DNA: TGTGCCAGCAGCGACCTCGGACAGGGTAATTATGGCTACACCTTC.

This chain connects TRBV6-5 to TRBJ1-3; D unresolved. The germline gives CDR1 MNHEY, CDR2 SVGAGI. This CDR3 spans 13 amino acids. V was trimmed by 8 bases and J by 2 bases, leaving 10 bases between them. CDR3 sequence: CASRAAAGNTIYF. The CDR3 nucleotides are TGTGCCAGCCGCGCGGCGGCTGGAAACACCATATATTTT.

V gene TRBV3-1 (or the pseudogene TRBV3-2) combines with J gene TRBJ1-5; 7 positions match TRBD1. CDR1 is LGHDT and CDR2 is YNNKEL in the germline V gene (reference sequence). V gave up 1 base and J gave up 5 bases; unmatched junction bases: 2. The CDR3 spans 14 residues. The CDR3 reads CASSQAQGDQPQHF. The CDR3 DNA is TGTGCCAGCAGCCAAGCGCAGGGGGATCAGCCCCAGCATTTT.

This clone was detected only once. This chain connects TRBV6-5 to TRBJ1-1; D is unclear. The CDR3 extends over 15 amino acids. The germline V and J ends were trimmed by 2 bases and 0 bases, with 10 bases remaining between them. Per the germline V gene, CDR1 is MNHEY and CDR2 is SVGAGI. The CDR3 loop is CASSYRASMNTEAFF. CDR3 DNA: TGTGCCAGCAGTTACAGGGCTTCGATGAACACTGAAGCTTTCTTT.

This clone has a single count. The chain has TRBV11-2 and TRBJ2-7; 7 bases fit TRBD1. J lost 2 bases, V lost 1 base, and 5 bases had no gene match. The CDR3 runs 15 residues. Germline V gene sequence: CDR1 SGHAT, CDR2 FQNNGV. The CDR3 DNA follows: TGTGCCAGCAGCTTAGGGCAGGGGGATGCCTACGAGCAGTACTTC. Translated, it gives CASSLGQGDAYEQYF.